Here is one T cell receptor beta chain with its context. There is no known antigen for this receptor. The sample holds no much larger clone one base away, and base qualities are not on file. This entry comes from a study of hypomethylating agent response in myelodysplastic syndrome (dated by TCRdb to 2020 to 2022). Regarding the research as a whole: Patients were treated with the hypomethylating agents azacitidine (8 of 11) or decitabine (3 of 11). Patients had a mean age of approximately 69 +/- 5.7 years, and a diploid cytogenetic profile was the most common. TET2 mutation was identified most frequently, being present in 5 of 11 patients. Complete response or hematologic improvement counted as response, and patients meeting neither criterion were classed as non-responders. Of the myelodysplastic syndrome patients in the cohort, nine or ten were male and 2 were female. Complete response or hematologic improvement was achieved by six patients, and four or five patients were classified as non-responders.

What the research found in general, with its limitations: Age matching of healthy control donors to MDS patients was not performed, and the MDS versus healthy comparison could have been impacted by this lack of age matching. The cohort was small, with only approximately 11 patients analyzed. Possible recognition of novel MDS antigens by the shared GLIPH2 clusters was not confirmed, and experimental validation of that possible recognition is needed. Novel clonotypes were found to emerge more often in responders, whereas more contracted clonotypes were observed in non-responders after treatment. After treatment with a hypomethylating agent, no significant changes in richness, rarefaction diversity or clonality were seen, whether all patients were considered together or each response group separately.

T-cell subsets were not sorted, and bulk bone marrow was analyzed instead. TCR beta CDR3 regions were immunosequenced from bone marrow of about a dozen myelodysplastic syndrome patients before and after hypomethylating agent therapy. For longitudinal repertoire tracking, every patient provided one baseline bone marrow and two to three bone marrows collected at different post-treatment timepoints. Whole bone marrow served as the source for genomic DNA extraction, with DNA quality checked using TapeStation, NanoDrop OneC and PicoGreen assays. Library preparation used the immunoSEQ multiplex PCR assay. Survey resolution was applied, with two replicates of approximately 200 ng each being run for a total of around 400 ng of DNA per sample. Rearranged TCRB sequences in genomic DNA were detected with the hsTCRB kit, which uses multiplex PCR primers directed at V and J genes. In the first PCR, the CDR3 region was amplified for about 31 cycles with the QIAGEN Multiplex PCR Kit. Sample barcodes and Illumina adapters were attached to each replicate during a second PCR lasting around 8 cycles. Quantification of the pooled libraries was done with a QuantStudio 6 and the KAPA library quantification kit. Approximately 16 pM of pooled libraries was sequenced on an Illumina MiSeq using 156-cycle single-end reads plus a 15-cycle index read. On the authors' methods: VDJdb annotation flagged about 1.7% of about 180,000 unique clonotypes as previously reported viral-epitope-specific. The immunoSEQ Data Assistant and immunoSEQ Analyzer converted raw reads into normalized, annotated TCRB repertoires. Clonotypes were analyzed with BioAnalyzer and version 0.6.5 of the immunarch R package. Before richness was estimated, every repertoire was downsampled to the clone count of the smallest repertoire. Clonotypes were sorted into expanded, contracted or novel categories with Fisher's exact tests, where novel meant the clonotype had zero frequency before treatment. Significantly changed CDR3 beta sequences were clustered with GLIPH2 at simulation_depth=1000 and kmer_min_depth=3, and CDR3s shorter than five residues were left out. The table was pulled from immuneACCESS by TCRdb, which kept in-frame rearrangements only. Such tables lose some clones; where checked, under half of the loss comes from unresolved V genes, and the rest has no known cause. The DNA was the basis for D and trimming; V, J and clone size are from that table. The sample profile shows 6,500 or so clones; more than 75% of them were found once. The ten largest clonotypes hold around 15% of the sample.

The CDR3 runs 11 residues from the cysteine to the phenylalanine. Only the CDR3 region is kept as DNA, spanning 33 bases read in frame from base 1. Sequences MDHEN (CDR1) and SYDVKM (CDR2) are obtained from the germline V gene. Cut back by 8 bases and 8 bases, the V and J ends lie 9 bases apart. The sequence was collected from a human donor with myelodysplastic syndrome. The chain uses TRBV28 and TRBJ2-2; TRBD2 could be the D gene, as 5 bases match. The material sequenced was bone marrow, taken before or after starting hypomethylating agent treatment for myelodysplastic syndrome (not recorded which). This receptor carries the CDR3 CASQRVGELFF. The bases read TGTGCCAGCCAGAGGGTGGGGGAGCTGTTTTTT.